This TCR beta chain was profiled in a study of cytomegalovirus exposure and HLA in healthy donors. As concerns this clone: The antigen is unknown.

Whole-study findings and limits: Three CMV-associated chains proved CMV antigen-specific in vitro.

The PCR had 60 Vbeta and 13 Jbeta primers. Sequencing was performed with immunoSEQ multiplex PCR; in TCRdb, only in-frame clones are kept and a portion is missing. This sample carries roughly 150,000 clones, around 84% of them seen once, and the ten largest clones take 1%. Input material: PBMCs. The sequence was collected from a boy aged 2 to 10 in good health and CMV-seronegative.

The CDR3 loop reads CASSVSNSGANVLTF. In DNA form, the CDR3 reads TGTGCCAGCAGCGTCAGTAATTCCGGGGCCAACGTCCTGACTTTC. V usage is TRBV6-1 and J usage is TRBJ2-6, with D uncertain. CDR1 is MNHNS, CDR2 SASEGT, per germline. V was clipped by 6 bases and J by 4 bases, with 13 bases between them. The CDR3 length is 15 residues.